The sequence of this T cell receptor beta chain was determined in a study of spatial heterogeneity in lung cancer. Study results and limitations: Counts that tracked tumor mutation counts were those of expanded intratumoral alpha and beta TCRs.

A single record per CDR3 protein comes from TCRdb applying MiXCR to the 5' RACE reads. The data contain around 800 distinct CDR3 sequences, 13% to 15% of them seen just once; the ten biggest clones take up about 15%. The V gene lost 7 bases and the J gene lost 0 bases, with 13 bases spanning the gap. Germline values: CDR1 SGHRS, CDR2 YFSETQ. There are 14 residues in the CDR3. Documented time point: sample taken at primary tumor resection. This clonotype appeared a few times. No antigen is known for it. V and J are TRBV5-1 and TRBJ1-1, with D hard to call. The source of this sequence is a male donor with early-stage non-small cell lung cancer. The sequencing here drew on lung tumor tissue, taken at surgery. The CDR3 region is CASSDLNLNTEAFF. CDR3 DNA sequence: TGCGCCAGCTCGGACCTAAACTTGAACACTGAAGCTTTCTTT.